Presented here are 28 T cell receptor beta chains from one specimen sequenced in a study of PD-L1 blockade in urothelial cancer. Time point in this sample: peripheral blood 6 weeks after treatment start. Libraries were prepared by immunoSEQ multiplex PCR; TCRdb keeps only in-frame clonotypes and omits some of them. Among about 120,000 clones listed, roughly 88% were seen once. The material was PBMCs, obtained around atezolizumab (anti-PD-L1) treatment. The receptors shown here come from a man aged 45-65 years with urothelial cancer.

V is TRBV2 and J is TRBJ2-5; TRBD2 might be the D (6 bases). The CDR3 length is 15 residues. The germline V gene encodes CDR1 SNHLY and CDR2 FYNNEI. Between the trimmed V and J ends, which lost 3 bases and 5 bases, there was a span of 16 bases. In nucleotides, the CDR3 is TGTGCCAGCAGTGAGAGGCCAGGGAGGTCGGAGACCCAGTACTTC. This translates into CASSERPGRSETQYF.

The rearrangement joins TRBV6-5 to TRBJ2-4; TRBD2 aligns across 10 bases. The CDR3 runs 16 residues. Germline V gene lookup returns CDR1 MNHEY and CDR2 SVGAGI. The V and J ends lost 0 bases and 7 bases, in that order; junction bases with no gene match: 6. CDR3 bases: TGTGCCAGCAGTTACTCGAGCGGGAGGGCCCAGAACATTCAGTACTTC. Translating gives CASSYSSGRAQNIQYF.

The rearrangement joins TRBV6-5 to TRBJ1-5; D remains unclear. Germline V gene lookup returns CDR1 MNHEY and CDR2 SVGAGI. The CDR3 loop spans 11 amino acids. Trimming stripped 8 bases from V and 4 bases from J, with 6 bases between. The CDR3 sequence: CASGRNQPQHF. CDR3 sequence (DNA): TGTGCCAGCGGGAGAAATCAGCCCCAGCATTTT.

This chain uses TRBV11-3 with TRBJ2-3; the match to TRBD2 covers 13 bases. The V and J ends lost 3 bases and 3 bases, in that order; junction bases with no gene match: 12. The CDR3 loop spans 19 amino acids. The germline gives CDR1 SGHNT, CDR2 YENEEA. The CDR3 region is CASSFFGSGTSGKTDTQYF. For the CDR3, the DNA is TGTGCCAGCAGCTTTTTTGGATCCGGGACTAGCGGGAAAACAGATACGCAGTATTTT.

V usage is TRBV9 and J usage is TRBJ2-7; 7 positions match TRBD2. In germline, CDR1 is SGDLS, CDR2 YYNGEE. V was pared by 0 bases and J by 2 bases, with 5 bases of the junction left unmatched. The CDR3 runs to 15 residues. CDR3 protein: CASSVDPGGTYEQYF. In DNA form, the CDR3 reads TGTGCCAGCAGCGTAGATCCGGGAGGTACCTACGAGCAGTACTTC.

This chain links TRBV5-5 with TRBJ1-5; 11 bases are shared with TRBD1. CDR1 and CDR2 (germline): SGHKS, YYEKEE (reference sequence). This CDR3 spans 15 amino acids. J was trimmed by 7 bases and V by 4 bases; bases with no gene match: 7. For the CDR3, the DNA is TGTGCCAGCAGCCCCAGAGGGACAGGGGGACAGCCCCAGCATTTT. Protein sequence: CASSPRGTGGQPQHF.

V gene TRBV6-1 combines with J gene TRBJ2-2; 9 bases match TRBD2. Germline-derived CDR1 and CDR2 are MNHNS and SASEGT. The CDR3 sequence is 18 residues long. Trimming removed 1 base from V and 5 bases from J; junction bases left unmatched: 11. The CDR3 region is CASSEVSGRPLRTGELFF. In DNA form, the CDR3 reads TGTGCCAGCAGTGAAGTCAGCGGGAGGCCTCTAAGGACCGGGGAGCTGTTTTTT.

This clone was seen once. The chain links TRBV11-2 to TRBJ2-3, with TRBD2 matching 11 bases. The CDR3 has 17 amino acids. Germline V gene data show CDR1 as SGHAT and CDR2 as FQNNGV. Germline trimming cut 3 bases from V and 3 bases from J; bases unmatched to any gene: 8. CDR3 coding DNA: TGTGCCAGCAGCTTGGCGGTAACTAGCGGGAGAACAGATACGCAGTATTTT. This sequence encodes CASSLAVTSGRTDTQYF.

V usage is TRBV9 and J usage is TRBJ1-2; D gene uncertain. This CDR3 is 15 amino acids long. V was pared by 0 bases and J by 2 bases, with 11 bases between. Germline V lookup: CDR1 SGDLS, CDR2 YYNGEE. The CDR3 nucleotides read TGTGCCAGCAGCGTAGGAGTCAATAAAAACTATGGCTACACCTTC. Translating gives CASSVGVNKNYGYTF.

This clone was observed once. The CDR3 nucleotides read TGTGCCATCAGCACCGGGACAGGGGATTTTCAAGAGCAGTACTTC. As protein: CAISTGTGDFQEQYF. The chain links TRBV10-3 to TRBJ2-7; TRBD1 matches 10 bases. V was clipped by 6 bases and J by 7 bases; unmatched bases: 12. The CDR3 is made up of 15 amino acids. Germline loops: CDR1 ENHRY, CDR2 SYGVKD.

There are a few counts of this clone. The chain carries TRBV30 and TRBJ2-5; 11 bases are a match to TRBD2. The germline gives CDR1 GTSNPN, CDR2 SVGIG (reference sequence). J gave up 2 bases and V 0 bases, and 5 bases lay outside the gene matches. The length of the CDR3 is 16 residues. CDR3 nucleotide sequence: TGTGCCTGGAGTGTAGGACTAGCGGGTACACAAGAGACCCAGTACTTC. Its protein product is CAWSVGLAGTQETQYF.

The CDR3 reads CASSFSTANTEAFF. The CDR3 region has the DNA TGTGCCAGCAGTTTTTCAACAGCGAACACTGAAGCTTTCTTT. The V and J genes are TRBV27 and TRBJ1-1, with D uncertain. Germline loops: CDR1 MNHEY, CDR2 SMNVEV (reference sequence). Between the trimmed V and J ends, which lost 3 bases and 1 base, there was a span of 9 bases. This CDR3 has 14 residues.

This clone was seen at least ten times. The chain joins TRBV7-6 to TRBJ2-2; weak D call: TRBD2 (5 bases). From germline, CDR1 is SGHVS and CDR2 FNYEAQ. With 2 bases removed from V and 6 bases from J, the gap between germline ends came to 16 bases. The CDR3 has 16 residues. Here the CDR3 reads CASSLFWRLRSGELFF. The CDR3 DNA reads as TGTGCCAGCAGCTTATTCTGGAGGTTGAGATCCGGGGAGCTGTTTTTT.

V is TRBV27 and J is TRBJ1-1; a weak D match, TRBD1 (6 bases). Deletions cut 5 bases from V and 5 bases from J, with 15 bases between. The CDR3 spans 14 residues. The V gene's germline CDR1 is MNHEY and CDR2 SMNVEV (reference sequence). The CDR3 here is CASSRKAQGTEAFF. DNA for the CDR3: TGTGCCAGCAGTCGAAAAGCACAGGGAACTGAAGCTTTCTTT.

The table lists this clone with a count of one. Its ends do not fully match the called genes, so a read error is possible. The DNA of the CDR3 is TGTGCTAGCAGCTCCGGAGGGCGGGGGACCCAGTACTTC. It encodes CASSSGGRGTQYF. The gene calls are TRBV7-7 and TRBJ2-5; D is possibly TRBD2 (6 bases). This CDR3 is built from 13 residues. Germline V CDR1 and CDR2: SSHAT, FNYEAQ (reference sequence).

This chain's CDR3 is CSVVLNTEAFF. CDR3 coding DNA: TGCAGCGTTGTCTTGAACACTGAAGCTTTCTTT. The chain uses TRBV29-1 and TRBJ1-1; no firm D call. This CDR3 is built from 11 residues. Germline V gene sequence: CDR1 SQVTM, CDR2 ANQGSEA. V shed 4 bases and J shed 0 bases, with 3 bases lying between them.

This chain uses TRBV7-2 with TRBJ2-4; D unclear. This CDR3 has 15 amino acids. Looked up from germline, CDR1 is SGHTA and CDR2 is FQGNSA. V gave up 3 bases and J gave up 1 base, with 10 bases separating them. In DNA form, the CDR3 reads TGTGCCAGCAGCTTCGGTAGCATGGCCAAAAACATTCAGTACTTC. This encodes CASSFGSMAKNIQYF.

The chain couples TRBV30 to TRBJ2-7; no clear D gene. Per germline, CDR1 GTSNPN and CDR2 SVGIG (reference sequence). The CDR3 runs 13 residues. Trimming stripped 5 bases from V and 2 bases from J, with 13 bases between. CDR3: CAWESWRTYEQYF. Here the CDR3 DNA reads TGTGCCTGGGAGTCATGGAGAACCTACGAGCAGTACTTC. The entire variable domain, with the rest obtained from reference TRBV30 and TRBJ2-7, is as follows: SQTIHQWPATLVQPVGSPLSLECTVEGTSNPNLYWYRQAAGRGLQLLFYSVGIGQISSEVPQNLSASRPQDRQFILSSKKLLLSDSGFYLCAWESWRTYEQYFGPGTRLTVT.

The chain employs TRBV10-3 and TRBJ1-5; TRBD1 aligns across 9 bases. The junction had 8 bases not matched to a gene; V was cut back by 11 bases and J by 3 bases. The CDR3 has 14 amino acids. Germline CDR1 reads ENHRY; CDR2 reads SYGVKD. The CDR3 sequence is CASQGQGPNQPQHF. Written as DNA, the CDR3 is TGTGCCTCACAGGGACAGGGCCCCAATCAGCCCCAGCATTTT.

The chain combines TRBV7-2 with TRBJ1-6; no clear D gene. V lost 4 bases, J lost 6 bases, and 16 bases lay in between. CDR1 is SGHTA and CDR2 is FQGNSA in the germline V gene. The CDR3 extends over 16 amino acids. This chain's CDR3 is CASSSRPPGFNSPLHF. The DNA of the CDR3 is TGTGCCAGCAGCTCCAGGCCCCCAGGCTTTAATTCACCCCTCCACTTT.

This clone is a singleton in its sample. The rearrangement uses TRBV6-4 and TRBJ2-2, with a weak D call TRBD2 (7 bases). The CDR3 has 14 amino acids. CDR1 and CDR2 from the germline V gene are MRHNA and SNTAGT. The ends were cut back, 4 bases at V and 5 bases at J, with 11 bases in the middle. CDR3 DNA sequence: TGTGCCAGCAGTGTACAGGGAGGGACCGGGGAGCTGTTTTTT. Its translation: CASSVQGGTGELFF.

The rearrangement uses TRBV19 and TRBJ2-1, with D maybe TRBD1 (5 bases). The CDR3 consists of 15 residues. Germline V CDR1 and CDR2: LNHDA, SQIVND (reference sequence). The germline V and J ends were trimmed by 5 bases and 8 bases, with 19 bases remaining between them. CDR3 DNA: TGTGCCAGTAGTGTTCAGGGATTCCTTGGGGATGAGCAGTTCTTC. Translated, it gives CASSVQGFLGDEQFF.

The rearrangement uses TRBV11-3 and TRBJ2-1, with D perhaps matching TRBD2 (7 bases). From germline, CDR1 is SGHNT and CDR2 YENEEA. The CDR3 runs to 15 residues. Deletions cut 0 bases from V and 7 bases from J, with 13 bases between. This chain's CDR3 is CASSLEGGGENEQFF. The CDR3 nucleotides are TGTGCCAGCAGCTTAGAGGGAGGGGGGGAGAATGAGCAGTTCTTC.

The chain combines TRBV2 with TRBJ2-2; D unclear. Trimming took off 7 bases at V and 0 bases at J, with 15 bases between the two ends. The germline gives CDR1 SNHLY, CDR2 FYNNEI. The CDR3 has 16 residues. The CDR3 spells CASNGGAQSNTGELFF. CDR3 DNA: TGTGCCAGCAATGGTGGCGCACAGTCGAACACCGGGGAGCTGTTTTTT.

The chain employs TRBV11-2 and TRBJ2-7; weak D call: TRBD2 (6 bases). Trimming left V 5 bases short and J 3 bases short, with 17 bases between. This CDR3 has 15 residues. CDR1 is SGHAT, CDR2 FQNNGV, per germline. CDR3 DNA: TGTGCCAGCAGCCCTAGGGGACTGCCGAACTACGAGCAGTACTTC. Protein: CASSPRGLPNYEQYF.

The V gene is TRBV6-4, the J gene TRBJ2-2; 8 bases match TRBD2. This CDR3 is built from 15 residues. Germline lookup yields CDR1 MRHNA and CDR2 SNTAGT. V trimming: 5 bases; J trimming: 5 bases; junction bases outside the gene matches: 7. The chain's CDR3 is CASSSSGRGTGELFF. CDR3 coding DNA: TGTGCCAGCAGTTCCAGCGGGAGAGGTACCGGGGAGCTGTTTTTT.

This chain connects TRBV7-3 to TRBJ1-2; tentatively, D is TRBD1 (6 bases). This CDR3 is built from 15 residues. Per germline, CDR1 SGHTA and CDR2 FQGTGA. Trimming took off 1 base at V and 6 bases at J, with 15 bases between the two ends. The CDR3 sequence: CASSLNPVQGNGYTF. The CDR3 region has the DNA TGTGCCAGCAGCTTAAACCCGGTGCAGGGGAATGGCTACACCTTC. Full variable domain (missing parts from reference TRBV7-3 and TRBJ1-2): GAGVSQTPSNKVTEKGKYVELRCDPISGHTALYWYRQSLGQGPEFLIYFQGTGAADDSGLPNDRFFAVRPEGSVSTLKIQRTERGDSAVYLCASSLNPVQGNGYTFGSGTRLTVV.

This clone has just one count. The J gene is TRBJ2-1, the V gene TRBV19; tentatively, D is TRBD1 (6 bases). The germline V gene has CDR1 LNHDA and CDR2 SQIVND (reference sequence). The CDR3 has 14 amino acids. The ends were cut back, 6 bases at V and 7 bases at J, with 16 bases in the middle. CDR3 in DNA: TGTGCCAGTAGAGGGACATATAGTAGGAATGAGCAGTTCTTC. Amino acids: CASRGTYSRNEQFF. Full variable domain (outside the CDR3, taken from reference TRBV19 and TRBJ2-1): DGGITQSPKYLFRKEGQNVTLSCEQNLNHDAMYWYRQDPGQGLRLIYYSQIVNDFQKGDIAEGYSVSREKKESFPLTVTSAQKNPTAFYLCASRGTYSRNEQFFGPGTRLTVL.